This TCR beta chain was observed in a study of T cells in Graves' hyperthyroidism and ophthalmopathy. V shed 6 bases and J shed 1 base, with 16 bases lying between them. Looked up from germline, CDR1 is MNHNS and CDR2 is SASEGT. The CDR3 length is 15 residues. For this clonotype: No antigen is known for it.

Amplification yielded TCR beta CDR3 regions, with RNA transcripts as the source. RT-PCR in the first round (using the HTBI primer set) targeted the TCR CDR3. TCRdb fed the multiplex PCR reads into MiXCR, producing one record per CDR3 protein. The sample lists about 640,000 distinct CDR3 sequences, about 14% seen once, with around 13% in the top ten. Study-wide points: For ophthalmopathy, model prediction preceded onset by a median roughly 6.2 months. In the analysis, a 13 V-J model separated ophthalmopathy from stable hyperthyroidism.

Every diagnosis used clinical symptoms, serum thyroxine and TRAb, thyroid ultrasound and orbital computed tomography. Sequencing was performed on blood. The TCR was taken from a woman between 50 and 59 years old with Graves' ophthalmopathy. V and J are TRBV6-1 and TRBJ2-7; tentative D call: TRBD2 (5 bases). The CDR3 loop reads CASSGNRAESYEQYF. In DNA, the CDR3 is TGTGCCAGCAGCGGGAATAGGGCAGAGTCCTACGAGCAGTACTTC.